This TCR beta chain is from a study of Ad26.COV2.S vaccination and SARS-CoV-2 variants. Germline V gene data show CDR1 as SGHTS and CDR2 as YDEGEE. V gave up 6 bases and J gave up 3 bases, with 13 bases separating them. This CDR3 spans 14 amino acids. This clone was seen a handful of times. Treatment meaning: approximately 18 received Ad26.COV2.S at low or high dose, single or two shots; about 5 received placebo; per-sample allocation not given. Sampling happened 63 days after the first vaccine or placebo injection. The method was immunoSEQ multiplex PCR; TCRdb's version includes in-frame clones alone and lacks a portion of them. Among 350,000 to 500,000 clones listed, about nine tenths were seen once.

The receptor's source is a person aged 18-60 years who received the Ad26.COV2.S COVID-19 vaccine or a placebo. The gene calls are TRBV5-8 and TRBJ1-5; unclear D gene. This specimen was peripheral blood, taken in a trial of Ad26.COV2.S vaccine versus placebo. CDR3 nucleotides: TGTGCCAGCACCCCTAGGCTTTCCAATCAGCCCCAGCATTTT. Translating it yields CASTPRLSNQPQHF.